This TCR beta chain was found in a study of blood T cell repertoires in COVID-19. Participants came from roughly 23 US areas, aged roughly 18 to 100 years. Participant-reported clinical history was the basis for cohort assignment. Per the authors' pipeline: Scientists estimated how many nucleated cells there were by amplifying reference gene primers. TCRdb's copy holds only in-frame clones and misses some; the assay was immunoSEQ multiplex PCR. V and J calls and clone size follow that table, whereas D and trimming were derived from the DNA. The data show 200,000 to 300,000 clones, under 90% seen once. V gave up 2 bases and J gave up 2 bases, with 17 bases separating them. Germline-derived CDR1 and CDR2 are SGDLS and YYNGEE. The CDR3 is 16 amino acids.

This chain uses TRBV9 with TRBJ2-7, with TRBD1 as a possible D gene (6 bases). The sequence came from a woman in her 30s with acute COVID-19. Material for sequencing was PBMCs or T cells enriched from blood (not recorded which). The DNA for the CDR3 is TGTGCCAGCAGCGTCCATAGTGGACAGTTGACCTACGAGCAGTACTTC. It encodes CASSVHSGQLTYEQYF.